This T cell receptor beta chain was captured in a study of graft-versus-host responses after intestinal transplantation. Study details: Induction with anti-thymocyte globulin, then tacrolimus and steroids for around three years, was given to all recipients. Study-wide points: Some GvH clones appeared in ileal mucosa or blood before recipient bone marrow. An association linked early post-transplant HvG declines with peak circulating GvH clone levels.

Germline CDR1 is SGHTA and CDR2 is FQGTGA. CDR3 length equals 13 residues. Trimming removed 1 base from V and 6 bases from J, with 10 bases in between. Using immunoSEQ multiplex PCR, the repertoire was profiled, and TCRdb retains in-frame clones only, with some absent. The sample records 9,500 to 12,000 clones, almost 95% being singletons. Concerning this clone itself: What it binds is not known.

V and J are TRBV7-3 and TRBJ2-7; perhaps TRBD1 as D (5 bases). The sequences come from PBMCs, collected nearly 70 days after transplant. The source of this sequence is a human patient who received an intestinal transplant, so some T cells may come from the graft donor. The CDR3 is CASSLMQGGEQYF. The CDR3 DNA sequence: TGTGCCAGCAGCTTAATGCAGGGCGGCGAGCAGTACTTC.